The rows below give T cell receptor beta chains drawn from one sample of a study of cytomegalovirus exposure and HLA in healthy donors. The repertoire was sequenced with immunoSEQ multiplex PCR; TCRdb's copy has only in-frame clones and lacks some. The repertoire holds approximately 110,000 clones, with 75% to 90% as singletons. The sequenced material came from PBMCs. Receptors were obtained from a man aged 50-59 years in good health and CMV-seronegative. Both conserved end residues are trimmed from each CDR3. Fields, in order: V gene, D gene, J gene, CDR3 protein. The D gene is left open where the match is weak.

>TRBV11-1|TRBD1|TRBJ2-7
ASSFGTGPYEQY
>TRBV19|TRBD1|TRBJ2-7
ASSTQQGAGEQY
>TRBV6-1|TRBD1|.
ASRKRTGEPIEQY
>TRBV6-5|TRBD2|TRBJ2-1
ASMIAGGCEQF
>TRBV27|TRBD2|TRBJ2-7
ASSFLAGAHEQY
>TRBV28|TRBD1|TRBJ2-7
ASTQQGVPYEQY
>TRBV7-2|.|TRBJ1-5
ASSLAGGRGNQPQH
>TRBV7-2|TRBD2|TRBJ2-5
ASSGLAVETQY
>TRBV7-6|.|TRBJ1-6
ASSTVGAGNSPLH
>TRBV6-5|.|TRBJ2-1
ASMPGLTYNEQF
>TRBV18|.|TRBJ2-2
ASSPSQMLAGTGELF
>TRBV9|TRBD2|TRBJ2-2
ASSKAGVYTGELF
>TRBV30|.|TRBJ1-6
AWTPVENSPLH
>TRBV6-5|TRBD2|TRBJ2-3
ASRREDSYTDTQY
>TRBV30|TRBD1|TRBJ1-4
AWTIQGAREKLF
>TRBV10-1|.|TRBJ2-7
ASRFGRDGYEQY
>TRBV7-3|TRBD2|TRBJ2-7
ASSLLAGEFSGEQY
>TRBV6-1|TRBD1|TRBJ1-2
ASSEAAGGSFYGYT
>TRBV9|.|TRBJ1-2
ASSATVNYGYT
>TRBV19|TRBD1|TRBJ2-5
ASSWTGEETQY
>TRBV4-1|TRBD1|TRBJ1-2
ASSQQDRGNYGYT
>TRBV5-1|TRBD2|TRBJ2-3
ASSTAGGDADTQY
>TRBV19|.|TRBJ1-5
ASSIGGRGDQPQH
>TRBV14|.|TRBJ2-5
ASSQSNRRGIRETQY